This record concerns one T cell receptor beta chain sequence. Its antigen is still unknown. The source of the sample is a study of T cell responses to AZD1222 COVID-19 vaccine. The study, taken as a whole, reports: Two AZD1222 administrations were followed by greater Spike-specific TCR breadth and depth. Dominant at 160-218 and 743-854, vaccine-associated CD4 TCRs also spanned spike.

CDR3 length: 16 amino acids. The table came from immunoSEQ multiplex PCR; TCRdb's copy has only in-frame clones and leaves some out. The sample comprises roughly 190,000 clones, approximately 90% of which are singletons, and 0.99% rests with the top ten. The rearrangement links TRBV1 to TRBJ2-2. TRBV1 constitutes a pseudogene. The sequenced sample was peripheral blood, obtained on day 0 of AZD1222 vaccination. This TCR came from an adult in good health. The CDR3, as DNA: TGCACCAGCAGCCCGGACGGGGCCCTGAACACCGGGGAGCTGTTTTTT. Its translation: CTSSPDGALNTGELFF.